Given below is one TCR beta chain in context. This sample is part of a study of identifying expanded T cells in peripheral blood. With V trimmed by 4 bases and J by 10 bases, 0 bases remained unmatched. This CDR3 contains 11 residues. Per the germline V gene, CDR1 is SGHRS and CDR2 is YFSETQ. Repertoires were generated with immunoSEQ multiplex PCR, while TCRdb's copy carries only in-frame clones and drops some. In the table there are about 100,000 clones, approximately 88% of which are singletons. Sequencing was performed on blood. The chain has TRBV5-1 and TRBJ1-1; 11 nucleotides align to TRBD1. The receptor's source is a person aged 18 to 70 in good health. The CDR3 bases are TGCGCCAGCAGCGGGACAGGGGGAGCTTTCTTT. Translated: CASSGTGGAFF.